This TCR beta chain derives from a study of HIV-infected patients and healthy controls. The study's findings and limits: Study cohorts differed slightly in age and sex, but this did not explain diversity differences. The seeming recovery of the Gini index after therapy in HIV-infected patients vanished in size-matched data.

In its sample, this clonotype ranks as medium-sized (0.01 to 0.1%). Its specificity is not known. Alpha and beta constant-region primers primed reverse transcription of 400 to 500 ng RNA. Each of the alpha and beta chains got its own library through chain-specific third strand synthesis with indices. A 5' RACE adapter with a random hexamer and the SP2 primer site was joined to cDNA. Each molecule carried a 12-nucleotide identifier made of two joined random hexamers added before amplification. TCRdb independently ran MiXCR on the 5' RACE reads; one entry per CDR3 protein. This table has about 15,000 distinct CDR3 sequences, about 7.7% appearing once. Whole blood was used without fractionation, so all unsorted peripheral T cells were included. CDR3 length equals 14 residues. V dropped 8 bases and J dropped 0 bases, with 13 bases sitting between them. CDR1 SGHTA and CDR2 FQGNSA come from the germline V gene.

The chain is built from TRBV7-2 and TRBJ1-1, with D possibly matching TRBD1 (5 bases). The source material was blood. This TCR was recovered from an adult in good health. CDR3 in DNA: TGTGCCAGCGGGAGGGGTAACATGAACACTGAAGCTTTCTTT. This translates into CASGRGNMNTEAFF.